This T cell receptor (beta chain) emerged from a study of Tregs in tolerant kidney transplant recipients. Whole-study context: Recipient cells were told from donor cells by antibody staining.

This table comes from immunoSEQ multiplex PCR, and its TCRdb copy is limited to in-frame clones, with some not included. The profile shows approximately 17,000 clones, more than 60% of them singletons. Study-level results: Tregs expanded with activated donor B cells seemed most donor-specific.

This clone is judged medium-sized (0.01 to 0.1%). The antigen is unknown. This TCR was sampled from a human donor in good health. Sequenced input: Tregs from blood cultured with allogeneic cells.

CDR3 sequence reads: CASSVEWGDEQFF. CDR3 in DNA: TGTGCCAGCAGCGTAGAGTGGGGAGATGAGCAGTTCTTC. The genes are TRBV9 and TRBJ2-1, with a possible D match to TRBD2 (5 bases). From germline, CDR1 is SGDLS and CDR2 YYNGEE. The CDR3 loop spans 13 amino acids. Trimming took 0 bases from V and 8 from J, leaving 9 bases between them.